These T cell receptor beta chains were read from a single sample in a study of monozygotic twins with cystic fibrosis. Sequenced by immunoSEQ multiplex PCR; TCRdb stores in-frame clones only, minus some. Among 9,500 or so clones listed, 98% to 99% were seen once. The sample consisted of blood. Receptor source: a girl aged 2-10 years with cystic fibrosis. The CDR3 runs from the conserved cysteine through the conserved F or W. Each record gives: D gene, clone size, J gene, V gene, CDR3 protein, CDR3 DNA. The D gene is left open where the match is weak. Clone size is given for some rows only: seen once, a few or many times, or a class if the clone is expanded.

NA	NA	TRBJ1-3	TRBV4-2	CASSRDYKFNSGNTIYF	TGTGCCAGCAGCCGCGATTATAAATTTAACTCTGGAAACACCATATATTTT
TRBD1	NA	TRBJ1-4	TRBV7-9	CASSLKTGGKEKLFF	TGTGCCAGCAGTCTCAAGACAGGGGGCAAGGAAAAACTGTTTTTT
NA	NA	TRBJ1-2	TRBV4-1	CASSFRRGSGYGYTF	TGCGCCAGCAGCTTCCGCAGGGGAAGCGGCTATGGCTACACCTTC
NA	NA	TRBJ1-1	TRBV5-6	CASSFGDMGGSEAFF	TGTGCCAGCAGCTTCGGGGACATGGGGGGGTCTGAAGCTTTCTTT
NA	NA	TRBJ1-6	TRBV5-1	CASSLGGSPLHF	TGCGCCAGCAGCTTGGGGGGGAGCCCCCTCCACTTT
TRBD2	NA	TRBJ2-1	TRBV19	CASSLGREFDNEQFF	TGTGCCAGTAGTTTGGGGCGGGAGTTCGACAATGAGCAGTTCTTC
TRBD2	NA	TRBJ2-1	TRBV27	CASSLLQVAGTYNEQFF	TGTGCCAGCAGTTTACTTCAGGTAGCGGGGACCTACAATGAGCAGTTCTTC
NA	NA	TRBJ1-5	TRBV25-1	CASSEIGDNQPQHF	TGTGCCAGCAGTGAAATCGGGGACAATCAGCCCCAGCATTTT
NA	NA	TRBJ1-4	TRBV18	CASSPYATNEKLFF	TGTGCCAGCTCACCTTATGCAACTAATGAAAAACTGTTTTTT
NA	NA	TRBJ2-5	TRBV6-1	CASSDSGRGGQETQYF	TGTGCCAGCAGTGATTCCGGCAGGGGTGGCCAAGAGACCCAGTACTTC
TRBD1	NA	TRBJ2-7	TRBV19	CASSIVGQGSEQYF	TGTGCCAGTAGTATAGTCGGACAGGGCAGCGAGCAGTACTTC
NA	NA	TRBJ1-4	TRBV5-5	CASSPGTSEKLFF	TGTGCCAGCAGCCCCGGGACTTCTGAAAAACTGTTTTTT
NA	NA	TRBJ2-1	TRBV7-2	CASSLAVGPNEQFF	TGTGCCAGCAGCTTAGCGGTTGGGCCCAATGAGCAGTTCTTC
NA	NA	TRBJ2-3	TRBV27	CASSLLLGRGRAYAQYF	TGTGCCAGCAGCCTCCTGTTGGGCAGGGGAAGGGCCTATGCGCAGTATTTT
TRBD1	once	TRBJ1-2	TRBV5-1	CATRQGLSPNYGYTF	TGCGCCACCCGACAGGGCCTCAGCCCTAACTATGGCTACACCTTC
NA	NA	TRBJ1-3	TRBV5-1	CASSPGPASGNTIYF	TGCGCCAGCAGCCCCGGCCCTGCTTCTGGAAACACCATATATTTT
TRBD1	NA	TRBJ2-7	TRBV19	CASSKRQGAVSYEQYF	TGTGCCAGTAGTAAGAGACAGGGGGCAGTATCCTACGAGCAGTACTTC
NA	NA	TRBJ2-6	TRBV5-1	CASNLDTGANVLTF	TGCGCCAGCAACCTGGACACTGGGGCCAACGTCCTGACTTTC
NA	NA	TRBJ1-1	TRBV9	CASSVAPGVSEAFF	TGTGCCAGCAGCGTAGCACCAGGGGTCTCTGAAGCTTTCTTT
TRBD2	NA	TRBJ2-3	TRBV28	CASSPASGSTDTQYF	TGTGCCAGCAGTCCGGCTAGCGGTAGCACAGATACGCAGTATTTT
NA	NA	TRBJ1-2	TRBV10-3	CAIRALNYGYTF	TGTGCCATCAGAGCCTTAAACTATGGCTACACCTTC
NA	NA	TRBJ2-7	TRBV5-1	CASSSRLAGGHEQYF	TGCGCCAGCAGCTCCCGACTAGCAGGGGGCCACGAGCAGTACTTC
TRBD2	NA	TRBJ2-3	TRBV28	CASSLSGRPDTQYF	TGTGCCAGCAGTTTGAGCGGGAGGCCAGATACGCAGTATTTT
NA	NA	TRBJ1-1	TRBV5-1	CASSLGVNTEAFF	TGCGCCAGCAGCTTGGGGGTGAACACTGAAGCTTTCTTT
NA	NA	TRBJ1-1	TRBV19	CASSIRQGPPHTEAFF	TGTGCCAGTAGTATACGCCAGGGGCCCCCTCACACTGAAGCTTTCTTT
TRBD2	few	TRBJ2-7	TRBV5-1	CASSLLAGVSYEQYF	TGCGCCAGCAGCTTGTTAGCGGGGGTTTCCTACGAGCAGTACTTC
NA	NA	TRBJ1-1	TRBV5-6	CASSLGREGGNTEAFF	TGTGCCAGCAGCTTGGGGAGGGAGGGAGGTAACACTGAAGCTTTCTTT
NA	NA	TRBJ2-5	TRBV7-2	CASRSQAAMYQETQYF	TGTGCCAGCAGATCCCAGGCAGCTATGTACCAAGAGACCCAGTACTTC
NA	once	TRBJ1-1	TRBV6-5	CASSTPDGGTEAFF	TGTGCCAGCAGTACACCAGATGGGGGGACTGAAGCTTTCTTT
NA	NA	TRBJ2-5	TRBV9	CASSVMGRVTETQYF	TGTGCCAGCAGCGTAATGGGAAGGGTAACGGAGACCCAGTACTTC
NA	NA	TRBJ1-1	TRBV7-9	CASSPIGRTEAFF	TGTGCCAGCAGCCCAATAGGTCGGACTGAAGCTTTCTTT